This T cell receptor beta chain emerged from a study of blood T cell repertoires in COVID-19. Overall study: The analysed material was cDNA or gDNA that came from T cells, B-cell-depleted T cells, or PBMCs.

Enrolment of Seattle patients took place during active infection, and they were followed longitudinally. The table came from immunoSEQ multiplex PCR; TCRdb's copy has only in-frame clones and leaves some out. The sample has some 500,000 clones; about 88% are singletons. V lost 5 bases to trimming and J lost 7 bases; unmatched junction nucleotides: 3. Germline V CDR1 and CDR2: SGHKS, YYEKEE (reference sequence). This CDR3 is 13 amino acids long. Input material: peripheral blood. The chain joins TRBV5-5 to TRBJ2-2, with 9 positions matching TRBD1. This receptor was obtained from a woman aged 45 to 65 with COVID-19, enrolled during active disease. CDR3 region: CASRTGGYGELFF. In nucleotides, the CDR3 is TGTGCCAGCAGAACAGGGGGCTACGGGGAGCTGTTTTTT.